The next 18 T cell receptor beta chains were all read from a single sample in a study of cytomegalovirus exposure and HLA in healthy donors. The study ran its PCR with 60 Vbeta and 13 Jbeta primers. TCRdb keeps only in-frame clones here, not all; method: immunoSEQ multiplex PCR. The data hold roughly 100,000 clones, with roughly three quarters observed a single time. The sample comprised PBMCs. The receptors here all came from a man aged 35-49 years in good health and CMV-seronegative.

This clone was detected once. J is TRBJ1-4 and V is TRBV7-8; D ambiguous. CDR3 length: 15 residues. V was shortened by 5 bases and J by 3 bases, with 13 bases between the two germline ends. CDR1 is SGHVS, CDR2 FQNEAQ, per germline. This CDR3 reads CASSRTRGPNEKLFF. CDR3 bases: TGTGCCAGCAGCCGTACCCGGGGTCCTAATGAAAAACTGTTTTTT.

The CDR3 DNA reads as TGTGCCAGTCGTGCGGGAGCGTCCGGGGAGCTGTTTTTT. It translates to CASRAGASGELFF. The V gene is TRBV19, the J gene TRBJ2-2; 7 nucleotides line up with TRBD2. CDR3 length equals 13 residues. Trimming cost V 8 bases and J 6 bases; bases outside gene matches: 6. CDR1 and CDR2 (germline): LNHDA, SQIVND (reference sequence).

The chain joins TRBV19 to TRBJ1-3; 7 bases agree with TRBD1. J lost 1 base, V lost 8 bases, and 8 bases had no gene match. CDR1 and CDR2 from the germline V gene are LNHDA and SQIVND (reference sequence). The CDR3 is 15 residues long. CDR3 coding DNA: TGTGCCAGTCAGAACAGGGGAAGATCTGGAAACACCATATATTTT. Residues: CASQNRGRSGNTIYF.

With regard to this clone: One junction end disagrees with the germline gene, perhaps due to a read error. This rearrangement joins TRBV7-9 to TRBJ2-7; 7 nucleotides line up with TRBD2. There are 16 residues in the CDR3. Germline CDR1 reads SEHNR; CDR2 reads FQNEAQ (reference sequence). The CDR3 loop reads CSSSLGEGFLGDEQYF. DNA of the CDR3: TGTTCCAGCAGCTTGGGGGAGGGCTTCCTTGGTGACGAGCAGTACTTC.

This clone was observed a few times. This chain uses TRBV9 with TRBJ1-1; D is possibly TRBD1 (5 bases). CDR1 is SGDLS and CDR2 is YYNGEE in the germline V gene. V lost 1 base to trimming and J lost 4 bases, with 20 bases between them. The CDR3 is 17 amino acids. The CDR3 sequence: CASSVSQGGVGVTEAFF. The DNA of the CDR3 is TGTGCCAGCAGCGTATCGCAAGGAGGGGTTGGGGTCACTGAAGCTTTCTTT. Based on the CDR3 plus reference TRBV9 and TRBJ1-1, the full variable domain is DSGVTQTPKHLITATGQRVTLRCSPRSGDLSVYWYQQSLDQGLQFLIQYYNGEERAKGNILERFSAQQFPDLHSELNLSSLELGDSALYFCASSVSQGGVGVTEAFFGQGTRLTVV.

The CDR3 is CASSDGTGLNYEQYF. In DNA, the CDR3 is TGTGCCAGCAGCGATGGGACGGGACTTAACTACGAGCAGTACTTC. The chain carries TRBV6-1 and TRBJ2-7, with D maybe TRBD2 (6 bases). This CDR3 is 15 amino acids long. V dropped 6 bases and J dropped 3 bases, with 18 bases sitting between them. Germline values: CDR1 MNHNS, CDR2 SASEGT.

The chain uses TRBV5-6 and TRBJ1-2; 11 bases are a match to TRBD1. J gave up 8 bases and V 4 bases, and 13 bases lay outside the gene matches. CDR3 length equals 16 residues. CDR1 SGHDT and CDR2 YYEEEE come from the germline V gene. CDR3 in amino acids: CASSPDRGRVRRGYTF. The CDR3 nucleotides are TGTGCCAGCAGCCCGGACAGGGGGCGGGTCAGGAGGGGCTACACCTTC.

The V and J genes are TRBV18 and TRBJ2-5; TRBD2 aligns across 7 bases. Germline CDR1 KGHSH, CDR2 LQKENI. The CDR3 contains 16 residues. The V and J ends lost 2 bases and 7 bases, in that order; junction bases with no gene match: 13. The CDR3 region has the DNA TGTGCCAGCTCACCATTGATCGGACTAGTGAGTGGGACCCAGTACTTC. Residues: CASSPLIGLVSGTQYF.

CDR3 coding DNA: TGTGCCAGCACCCTACAGGGGTACACTGAAGCTTTCTTT. Its translation is CASTLQGYTEAFF. This chain uses TRBV6-5 with TRBJ1-1; 7 nucleotides match TRBD1. CDR1 MNHEY and CDR2 SVGAGI come from the germline V gene. With V trimmed by 7 bases and J by 3 bases, 5 bases remained unmatched. This CDR3 spans 13 amino acids.

This clone was recorded a few times. This chain uses TRBV29-1 with TRBJ2-2, with a weak D call TRBD2 (6 bases). This CDR3 is 12 amino acids long. CDR1 is SQVTM and CDR2 is ANQGSEA in the germline V gene. Trimming pared 5 bases from V and 8 bases from J, leaving 12 bases between. CDR3 sequence (DNA): TGCAGCGTTCGGGAGTTTGATGGGGAGCTGTTTTTT. Encoded protein: CSVREFDGELFF.

J is TRBJ1-5 and V is TRBV5-1, with TRBD1 identical over 8 bases. This CDR3 comprises 15 residues. V gave up 0 bases and J gave up 2 bases; unmatched junction bases: 1. CDR1 SGHRS and CDR2 YFSETQ come from the germline V gene. The CDR3 nucleotides read TGCGCCAGCAGCTTGGCAGGGGGCGGCAATCAGCCCCAGCATTTT. This codes for CASSLAGGGNQPQHF.

Only a few counts were recorded for this clone. The gene calls are TRBV6-4 and TRBJ2-7, with D maybe TRBD1 (5 bases). Germline CDR1 is MRHNA and CDR2 is SNTAGT. The CDR3 is made up of 13 amino acids. Trimming took off 2 bases at V and 6 bases at J, with 11 bases between the two ends. CDR3 DNA: TGTGCCAGCAGTGACAGGGATACAGGCGAGCAGTACTTC. It encodes CASSDRDTGEQYF.

The chain employs TRBV10-1 and TRBJ1-1; D might be TRBD1 (6 bases). This CDR3 is 14 amino acids long. The germline CDR1 and CDR2 sequences are WNHNN and SYGVQD (reference sequence). V lost 3 bases and J 0 bases, leaving 8 bases between the germline ends. CDR3 sequence: CASSDGGLNTEAFF. CDR3 sequence (DNA): TGCGCCAGCAGTGATGGGGGCTTGAACACTGAAGCTTTCTTT.

This chain uses TRBV11-2 with TRBJ1-4, with TRBD1 as a possible D gene (6 bases). The CDR3 length is 15 residues. CDR1 SGHAT and CDR2 FQNNGV come from the germline V gene. V lost 5 bases, J lost 4 bases, and 14 bases lay in between. The CDR3 reads CASSLNRASNEKLFF. The DNA of the CDR3 is TGTGCCAGCAGCCTGAACAGGGCAAGTAATGAAAAACTGTTTTTT.

This clone appeared a few times. V and J are TRBV28 and TRBJ2-7, with 8 bases fitting TRBD1. CDR3 length: 13 amino acids. The V gene's germline CDR1 is MDHEN and CDR2 SYDVKM. The V gene end was trimmed by 10 bases and the J gene end by 5 bases; junction bases not matched to a gene: 10. CDR3: CATIDRGTNEQYF. CDR3 nucleotides: TGTGCCACCATAGACAGGGGAACTAACGAGCAGTACTTC.

The CDR3, as DNA: TGCAGCGCCTCCTTACATATCCTCGGGGGGGCCAACGTCCTGACTTTC. The encoded protein is CSASLHILGGANVLTF. The rearrangement links TRBV29-1 to TRBJ2-6; D is undetermined. Germline CDR1 and CDR2: SQVTM and ANQGSEA. Trimming cost V 7 bases and J 4 bases, with 20 bases left between them. The CDR3 runs to 16 residues.

J is TRBJ2-1 and V is TRBV27; possible D gene TRBD1, 6 bases. CDR3 length: 13 amino acids. CDR1 is MNHEY and CDR2 is SMNVEV in the germline V gene (reference sequence). The germline V and J ends were trimmed by 5 bases and 3 bases, with 8 bases remaining between them. For the CDR3, the DNA is TGTGCCAGCAGTCGACAGGTCTACAATGAGCAGTTCTTC. It encodes CASSRQVYNEQFF.

This chain links TRBV5-1 with TRBJ1-1; the D gene is possibly TRBD1 (5 bases). The CDR3 covers 13 residues. CDR1 and CDR2 from the germline V gene are SGHRS and YFSETQ. Trimming removed 3 bases from V and 6 bases from J, with 12 bases in between. For the CDR3, the DNA is TGCGCCAGCAGCTGGGAGGGACGCTCTGAAGCTTTCTTT. Its protein is CASSWEGRSEAFF. The entire variable domain, with the rest obtained from reference TRBV5-1 and TRBJ1-1, is as follows: KAGVTQTPRYLIKTRGQQVTLSCSPISGHRSVSWYQQTPGQGLQFLFEYFSETQRNKGNFPGRFSGRQFSNSRSEMNVSTLELGDSALYLCASSWEGRSEAFFGQGTRLTVV.